This T cell receptor (beta chain) was sequenced for a study of cytomegalovirus exposure and HLA in healthy donors. PCR primers comprised 60 Vbeta and 13 Jbeta primers. Sequencing used immunoSEQ multiplex PCR; TCRdb keeps in-frame clones, though not all of them. The table records 45,000 to 55,000 clones, roughly three fifths of them present only once. Germline V CDR1 and CDR2: GTSNPN, SVGIG (reference sequence). V trimming: 0 bases; J trimming: 5 bases; junction bases outside the gene matches: 3. This CDR3 contains 13 residues. The sequenced material came from PBMCs. The rearrangement joins TRBV30 to TRBJ1-1; TRBD1 aligns across 7 bases. This sequence was found in a human donor in good health. CDR3 sequence (DNA): TGTGCCTGGAGTGTACAGGGGAGGACTGAAGCTTTCTTT. It translates to CAWSVQGRTEAFF.